This T cell receptor (beta chain) is drawn from a study of tumor and adjacent non-tumor tissue in lung cancer. Whole-study results and caveats: Tumor tissue had significantly higher TCR diversity than normal lung.

Note on this clonotype: Its antigen is unknown. A much bigger clone sits one base away, suggesting this may be a read error.

Germline CDR1 SEHNR, CDR2 FQNEAQ (reference sequence). The CDR3 loop spans 16 amino acids. No cell sorting was done before RNA was extracted from the tissue. Three rounds of nested PCR, following a modified ARM-PCR protocol, produced the TCRbeta library. TCRdb used MiXCR to reprocess the multiplex PCR reads, holding one entry per CDR3 protein. The sample lists about 200,000 distinct CDR3 sequences, over 55% occurring once. This rearrangement joins TRBV7-9 to TRBJ2-1, with no clear D. The TCR sequence derives from a man aged 55-75 years with non-small cell lung cancer. The sample comprised lung tumor tissue. The DNA for the CDR3 is TGTGTCAGCAGCTTAGGTATAGCTTCCTTTGCGGATGAGCAGTTCTTC. Translation gives CVSSLGIASFADEQFF. Variable domain in full (rest from reference TRBV7-9 and TRBJ2-1): DTGVSQNPRHKITKRGQNVTFRCDPISEHNRLYWYRQTLGQGPEFLTYFQNEAQLEKSRLLSDRFSAERPKGSFSTLEIQRTEQGDSAMYLCVSSLGIASFADEQFFGPGTRLTVL.